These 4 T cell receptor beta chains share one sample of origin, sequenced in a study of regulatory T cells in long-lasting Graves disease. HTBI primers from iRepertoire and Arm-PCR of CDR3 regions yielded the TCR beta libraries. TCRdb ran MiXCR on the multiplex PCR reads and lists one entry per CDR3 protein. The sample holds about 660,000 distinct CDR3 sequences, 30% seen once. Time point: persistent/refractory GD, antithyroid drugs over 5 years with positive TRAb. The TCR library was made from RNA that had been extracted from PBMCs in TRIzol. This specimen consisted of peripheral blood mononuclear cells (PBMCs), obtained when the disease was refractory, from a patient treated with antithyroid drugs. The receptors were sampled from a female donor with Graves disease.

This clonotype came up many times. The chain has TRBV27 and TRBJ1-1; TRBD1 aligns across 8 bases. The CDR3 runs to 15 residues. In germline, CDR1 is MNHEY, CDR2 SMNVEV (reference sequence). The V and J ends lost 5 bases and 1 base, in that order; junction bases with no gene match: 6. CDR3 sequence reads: CASSPWTGRNTEAFF. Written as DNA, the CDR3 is TGTGCCAGCAGTCCATGGACAGGGAGGAACACTGAAGCTTTCTTT.

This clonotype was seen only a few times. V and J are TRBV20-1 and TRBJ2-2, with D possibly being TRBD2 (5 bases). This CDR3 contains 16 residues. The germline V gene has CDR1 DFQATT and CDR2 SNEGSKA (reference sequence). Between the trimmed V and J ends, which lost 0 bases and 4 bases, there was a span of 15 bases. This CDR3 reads CSARDLANASTGELFF. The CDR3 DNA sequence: TGCAGTGCTAGAGATCTAGCAAATGCCAGCACCGGGGAGCTGTTTTTT.

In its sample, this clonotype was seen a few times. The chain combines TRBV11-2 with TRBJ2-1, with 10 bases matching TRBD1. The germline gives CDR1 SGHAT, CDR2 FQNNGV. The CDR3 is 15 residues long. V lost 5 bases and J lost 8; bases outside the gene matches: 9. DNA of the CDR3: TGTGCCAGCAGCGAAGACAGGGGGCGGAAGGATGAGCAGTTCTTC. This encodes CASSEDRGRKDEQFF.

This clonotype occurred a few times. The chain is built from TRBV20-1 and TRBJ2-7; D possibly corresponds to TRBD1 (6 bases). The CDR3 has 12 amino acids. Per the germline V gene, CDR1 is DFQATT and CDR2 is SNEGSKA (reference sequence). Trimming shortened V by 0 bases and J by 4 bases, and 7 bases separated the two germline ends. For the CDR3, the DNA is TGCAGTGCTAGAGAAGGGGGATACGAGCAGTACTTC. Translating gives CSAREGGYEQYF.